This TCR beta chain was found in a study of cytomegalovirus exposure and HLA in healthy donors. As to this clone: Its specificity is not known.

Findings of the study overall: Later findings reportedly placed an Asian-associated ancestry cluster below the roughly 670-donor mean for N-insertions.

PCR used 60 Vbeta primers and 13 Jbeta primers. Assay: immunoSEQ multiplex PCR; the TCRdb copy retains only in-frame clones and omits some. The table lists around 140,000 clones, 77% of them singletons. V was pared by 4 bases and J by 3 bases, with 9 bases of the junction left unmatched. Germline-derived CDR1 and CDR2 are PRHDT and FYEKMQ (reference sequence). The CDR3 is 17 residues long. Sequencing was done on a sample of PBMCs. The sequence was obtained from a male donor in good health and CMV-seropositive. V usage is TRBV13 and J usage is TRBJ2-3; 11 bases fit TRBD2. CDR3 sequence reads: CASSSRSGGVRTDTQYF. CDR3 sequence (DNA): TGTGCCAGCAGCTCCCGTAGCGGGGGGGTAAGGACAGATACGCAGTATTTT.